This passage covers 32 T cell receptor beta chains from one sample sequenced in a study of T cells in Graves' hyperthyroidism and ophthalmopathy. Amplified TCR beta CDR3 regions derived from RNA transcripts. During a first-round RT-PCR of the TCR CDR3, the HTBI primer set was used. One entry per CDR3 protein results from TCRdb running MiXCR on the multiplex PCR reads. The sample lists under 400,000 distinct CDR3 sequences; more than 20% were seen once. Specimen: blood. The source of these receptors is a man aged 45-65 years with Graves' hyperthyroidism.

At least ten counts were recorded for this clonotype. This sequence joins TRBV3-1 and TRBJ1-6; D not certain. The germline V gene has CDR1 LGHDT and CDR2 YNNKEL (reference sequence). Trimming took off 5 bases at V and 6 bases at J, with 14 bases between the two ends. The CDR3 runs to 15 residues. CDR3 protein: CASSDLLGGNSPLHF. In DNA form, the CDR3 reads TGTGCCAGCAGCGACCTGCTGGGTGGTAATTCACCCCTCCACTTT.

This clonotype turned up a few times. The rearrangement uses TRBV9 and TRBJ1-2, with D perhaps matching TRBD1 (5 bases). CDR1 is SGDLS, CDR2 YYNGEE, per germline. The CDR3 is made up of 13 amino acids. Trimming took 0 bases from V and 8 from J, leaving 11 bases between them. CDR3 coding DNA: TGTGCCAGCAGCGTAGGTATAGGGGCGGGCTACACCTTC. This translates into CASSVGIGAGYTF.

This clonotype was detected a few times. This rearrangement joins TRBV11-2 to TRBJ2-1; 11 positions agree with TRBD2. The CDR3 sequence is 15 residues long. Trimming took 6 bases from V and 7 from J; bases not matched to a gene: 8. Germline loops: CDR1 SGHAT, CDR2 FQNNGV. The chain's CDR3 is CASSGGLAGKNEQFF. CDR3 in DNA: TGTGCCAGCAGTGGAGGACTAGCGGGTAAAAATGAGCAGTTCTTC.

The chain couples TRBV7-6 to TRBJ2-1; the match to TRBD2 covers 8 bases. This CDR3 is 15 amino acids long. In germline, CDR1 is SGHVS, CDR2 FNYEAQ. Trimming at V came to 1 base and at J to 5 bases, leaving 4 bases not matched to a gene. The CDR3 loop is CASSLGLATNNEQFF. DNA of the CDR3: TGTGCCAGCAGCTTAGGACTAGCGACGAACAATGAGCAGTTCTTC. Full variable domain (outside the CDR3, taken from reference TRBV7-6 and TRBJ2-1): GAGVSQSPRYKVTKRGQDVALRCDPISGHVSLYWYRQALGQGPEFLTYFNYEAQQDKSGLPNDRFSAERPEGSISTLTIQRTEQRDSAMYRCASSLGLATNNEQFFGPGTRLTVL.

The chain combines TRBV5-1 with TRBJ2-1; 15 nucleotides match TRBD2. The CDR3 is 20 residues long. V was pared by 4 bases and J by 9 bases, with 20 bases of the junction left unmatched. CDR1 and CDR2 (germline): SGHRS, YFSETQ. The CDR3 coding sequence is TGCGCCAGCAGCCGAGGACGGATTCTGGGACTAGCGGGAGGTTTAAGTGAGCAGTTCTTC. This gives the protein CASSRGRILGLAGGLSEQFF.

The chain couples TRBV12-3 or TRBV12-4 to TRBJ1-5, with D uncertain. CDR3 length: 14 residues. The ends were cut back, 1 base at V and 6 bases at J, with 10 bases in the middle. CDR3: CASSLGAGSQPQHF. The CDR3 coding sequence is TGTGCCAGCAGTTTAGGAGCGGGGAGTCAGCCCCAGCATTTT.

The chain is built from TRBV20-1 and TRBJ1-1, with D possibly being TRBD1 (5 bases). This CDR3 is 14 amino acids long. The germline gives CDR1 DFQATT, CDR2 SNEGSKA (reference sequence). V was shortened by 3 bases and J by 6 bases, with 17 bases between the two germline ends. In nucleotides, the CDR3 is TGCAGTGCTAGTGAGGGGAGAGGTCTGGCTGAAGCTTTCTTT. Protein: CSASEGRGLAEAFF.

This clonotype was counted ten times or more. This chain joins TRBV20-1 and TRBJ2-1, with 9 bases that match TRBD1. The CDR3 loop spans 16 amino acids. CDR1 and CDR2 from the germline V gene are DFQATT and SNEGSKA (reference sequence). Trimming at V came to 0 bases and at J to 1 base, leaving 4 bases not matched to a gene. The CDR3 DNA reads TGCAGTGCTAGAGATCCAGGACAGGGGTCCTACAATGAGCAGTTCTTC. Residues: CSARDPGQGSYNEQFF.

This chain joins TRBV11-3 and TRBJ2-1, with D perhaps TRBD2 (5 bases). The CDR3 extends over 18 amino acids. V dropped 4 bases and J dropped 0 bases, with 19 bases sitting between them. The germline gives CDR1 SGHNT, CDR2 YENEEA. The CDR3 is CASSSHPDLYSSYNEQFF. In DNA form, the CDR3 reads TGTGCCAGCAGCTCCCACCCGGACTTGTACAGCTCCTACAATGAGCAGTTCTTC.

This clonotype was seen only a few times. The J gene is TRBJ2-1, the V gene TRBV7-9; the D gene is possibly TRBD2 (6 bases). Between the trimmed V and J ends, which lost 5 bases and 8 bases, there was a span of 10 bases. Per the germline V gene, CDR1 is SEHNR and CDR2 is FQNEAQ (reference sequence). The CDR3 is made up of 12 amino acids. CDR3 sequence (DNA): TGTGCCAGCAGCCGGGACTTACATGAGCAGTTCTTC. Its translation: CASSRDLHEQFF. The entire variable domain, with the rest obtained from reference TRBV7-9 and TRBJ2-1, is as follows: DTGVSQNPRHKITKRGQNVTFRCDPISEHNRLYWYRQTLGQGPEFLTYFQNEAQLEKSRLLSDRFSAERPKGSFSTLEIQRTEQGDSAMYLCASSRDLHEQFFGPGTRLTVL.

The chain recombines TRBV20-1 with TRBJ2-4; 11 bases map to TRBD2. The V gene end was trimmed by 6 bases and the J gene end by 1 base; junction bases not matched to a gene: 8. Germline CDR1 is DFQATT and CDR2 is SNEGSKA (reference sequence). The CDR3 is 16 residues long. The CDR3 region is CSARLAGIRAKNIQYF. The CDR3 DNA reads as TGCAGTGCAAGACTAGCGGGAATCAGGGCCAAAAACATTCAGTACTTC.

This chain links TRBV30 with TRBJ2-3; D tentatively fits TRBD1 or TRBD2 (6 bases each). The V and J ends lost 1 base and 4 bases respectively, with 18 bases between them. CDR1 GTSNPN and CDR2 SVGIG come from the germline V gene (reference sequence). The CDR3 spans 16 residues. The CDR3 spells CAWSGGAGIRPDTQYF. The CDR3 nucleotides are TGTGCCTGGAGTGGGGGGGCGGGAATTCGCCCAGATACGCAGTATTTT.

The sample holds a few counts of this clonotype. A much more abundant neighbour one base away suggests this may be a read error. The gene calls are TRBV3-1 and TRBJ2-1; D is possibly TRBD2 (6 bases). This CDR3 has 14 residues. Germline V CDR1 and CDR2: LGHDT, YNNKEL (reference sequence). The CDR3, as DNA: TGTGCCAGCTCTCCGGGAGTGATGAACAATGGGCAGTTCTTC. It translates to CASSPGVMNNGQFF.

This clonotype was observed a few times. The rearrangement uses TRBV7-9 and TRBJ2-1, with D possibly being TRBD2 (5 bases). Germline V gene data show CDR1 as SEHNR and CDR2 as FQNEAQ (reference sequence). V lost 5 bases, J lost 3 bases, and 20 bases lay in between. CDR3 length equals 17 residues. The CDR3 DNA sequence: TGTGCCAGCAGCACGTCATTAGCGTCCCTAAACTACAATGAGCAGTTCTTC. This sequence encodes CASSTSLASLNYNEQFF.

There are a few counts of this clonotype. The chain combines TRBV6-1 with TRBJ1-1; no reliable D call. V lost 4 bases, J lost 1 base, and 10 bases lay in between. Germline values: CDR1 MNHNS, CDR2 SASEGT. The CDR3 totals 14 residues. The CDR3 nucleotides read TGTGCCAGCAGTGTAGGCCCGCCGAACACTGAAGCTTTCTTT. Its translation: CASSVGPPNTEAFF.

V usage is TRBV5-6 and J usage is TRBJ1-2; a possible D gene is TRBD1 (5 bases). This CDR3 has 17 amino acids. Germline CDR1 and CDR2: SGHDT and YYEEEE. Trimming removed 3 bases at V and 0 bases at J, with 18 bases between. CDR3 DNA: TGTGCCAGCAGCTCGCTGGGGGTTACCATTACTAACTATGGCTACACCTTC. Protein: CASSSLGVTITNYGYTF.

The rearrangement joins TRBV20-1 to TRBJ2-5, with a tentative D call TRBD2 (5 bases). The CDR3 is 14 amino acids. The germline V gene encodes CDR1 DFQATT and CDR2 SNEGSKA (reference sequence). Trimming removed 2 bases from V and 4 bases from J, with 14 bases in between. The chain's CDR3 is CSARTRGVGETQYF. CDR3 in DNA: TGCAGTGCTAGAACTCGGGGAGTTGGAGAGACCCAGTACTTC.

The table lists this clonotype with a few counts. V gene TRBV9 combines with J gene TRBJ2-2, with D uncertain. The CDR3 runs 14 residues. Germline CDR1 and CDR2: SGDLS and YYNGEE. V shed 4 bases and J shed 4 bases, with 11 bases lying between them. CDR3 nucleotide sequence: TGTGCCAGCAGCTCACCAAAACCCACCGGGGAGCTGTTTTTT. It is translated as CASSSPKPTGELFF.

This clonotype was seen more than once but under ten times. V and J are TRBV2 and TRBJ1-2, with TRBD1 matching 7 bases. Germline lookup yields CDR1 SNHLY and CDR2 FYNNEI. Trimming at V came to 5 bases and at J to 6 bases, leaving 6 bases not matched to a gene. The CDR3 totals 13 residues. The CDR3 DNA sequence: TGTGCCAGCAGTCCACAGGGGAAAGATGGCTACACCTTC. Translated: CASSPQGKDGYTF.

This clonotype was seen a handful of times. The chain carries TRBV5-1 and TRBJ2-1; 8 bases line up with TRBD1. Germline V gene sequence: CDR1 SGHRS, CDR2 YFSETQ. This CDR3 has 15 residues. V gave up 0 bases and J gave up 6 bases; unmatched junction bases: 5. The CDR3 reads CASSLGGQGGNEQFF. As DNA, the CDR3 is TGCGCCAGCAGCTTGGGAGGACAGGGTGGCAATGAGCAGTTCTTC.

This chain links TRBV11-2 with TRBJ2-1, with D unclear. CDR1 is SGHAT and CDR2 is FQNNGV in the germline V gene. V was trimmed by 1 base and J by 5 bases, leaving 6 bases between them. The CDR3 loop spans 13 amino acids. The CDR3, as DNA: TGTGCCAGCAGCTTAGGCAGGCACAATGAGCAGTTCTTC. This sequence encodes CASSLGRHNEQFF.

This clonotype showed up just a few times. This chain links TRBV19 with TRBJ1-1; 8 bases fit TRBD1. The V gene's germline CDR1 is LNHDA and CDR2 SQIVND (reference sequence). With V trimmed by 3 bases and J by 1 base, 10 bases remained unmatched. The CDR3 has 17 amino acids. CDR3 coding DNA: TGTGCCAGTAGTATTCGGGCAGGGGGCGTTTCGAACACTGAAGCTTTCTTT. This gives the protein CASSIRAGGVSNTEAFF.

The gene calls are TRBV2 and TRBJ1-5; D gene ambiguous. Germline V gene data show CDR1 as SNHLY and CDR2 as FYNNEI. CDR3 size: 13 residues. V was pared by 6 bases and J by 13 bases, with 19 bases between. Written as DNA, the CDR3 is TGTGCCAGCAGAGAATCACGTTCCCGACCTCAGCATTTT. This sequence encodes CASRESRSRPQHF.

This clonotype was detected only a few times. The chain has TRBV12-3 or TRBV12-4 and TRBJ1-1; possibly TRBD1 for D (5 bases). This CDR3 spans 14 amino acids. Deletions cut 5 bases from V and 5 bases from J, with 15 bases between. CDR3 protein: CASSQGLGVTEAFF. CDR3 nucleotides: TGTGCCAGCAGTCAAGGCTTAGGGGTTACTGAAGCTTTCTTT.

This clonotype was counted a few times. The rearrangement joins TRBV5-8 to TRBJ1-2; the D is unclear. The CDR3 has 13 amino acids. V shed 1 base and J shed 4 bases, with 8 bases lying between them. In germline, CDR1 is SGHTS, CDR2 YDEGEE. CDR3 nucleotides: TGTGCCAGCAGCTTGAGTATTGCCTATGGCTACACCTTC. It is translated as CASSLSIAYGYTF.

The chain joins TRBV11-2 to TRBJ2-1; possibly TRBD2 for D (6 bases). The CDR3 has 18 amino acids. The germline V gene encodes CDR1 SGHAT and CDR2 FQNNGV. V lost 4 bases and J lost 4, with 23 bases in between. CDR3 protein: CASSSIDPGTSLYNEQFF. CDR3 DNA: TGTGCCAGCAGCTCGATTGATCCCGGGACTTCTCTATACAATGAGCAGTTCTTC.

This clonotype was observed a few times. DNA for the CDR3: TGTGCCAGTAGTAGACAGGAAACTTCTCTCGGCTACACCTTC. It yields the protein CASSRQETSLGYTF. V gene TRBV19 combines with J gene TRBJ1-2; D might be TRBD1 (6 bases). The germline V and J ends were trimmed by 4 bases and 8 bases, with 17 bases remaining between them. The CDR3 length is 14 residues. Germline CDR1 and CDR2: LNHDA and SQIVND (reference sequence).

This clonotype was counted a few times. The chain carries TRBV7-8 and TRBJ1-4; D is undetermined. CDR1 is SGHVS, CDR2 FQNEAQ, per germline. This CDR3 is built from 13 residues. V was pared by 1 base and J by 5 bases, with 5 bases between. CDR3 bases: TGTGCCAGCAGCTTAGGAGGAAATGAAAAACTGTTTTTT. Protein sequence: CASSLGGNEKLFF.

This clonotype was seen a few times. This chain joins TRBV6-1 and TRBJ2-7; 11 positions agree with TRBD2. Germline values: CDR1 MNHNS, CDR2 SASEGT. The V gene end was trimmed by 6 bases and the J gene end by 3 bases; junction bases not matched to a gene: 7. This CDR3 is 15 amino acids long. Written as DNA, the CDR3 is TGTGCCAGCAGGCTTCTAGCGGGAGGAGACTACGAGCAGTACTTC. Protein: CASRLLAGGDYEQYF.

The table lists this clonotype with many counts. This rearrangement joins TRBV12-3 or TRBV12-4 to TRBJ1-2; D is uncertain. The CDR3 spans 14 residues. V lost 6 bases to trimming and J lost 0 bases, with 11 bases between them. The CDR3: CASSLDRTNYGYTF. In DNA, the CDR3 is TGTGCCAGCAGCCTGGACCGAACTAACTATGGCTACACCTTC.

This clonotype has just a few counts. The rearrangement links TRBV27 to TRBJ2-2; 9 nucleotides line up with TRBD1. The germline CDR1 and CDR2 sequences are MNHEY and SMNVEV (reference sequence). The CDR3 covers 13 residues. Unmatched junction bases numbered 1, after V lost 6 bases and J lost 5 bases. The CDR3 is CASRQGATGELFF. The CDR3 DNA sequence: TGTGCCAGCAGACAGGGGGCGACCGGGGAGCTGTTTTTT.

The rearrangement uses TRBV7-9 and TRBJ1-2; the D gene is possibly TRBD1 (5 bases). There are 13 residues in the CDR3. From germline, CDR1 is SEHNR and CDR2 FQNEAQ (reference sequence). V was clipped by 1 base and J by 8 bases, with 11 bases between them. In DNA form, the CDR3 reads TGTGCCAGCAGCTTAGGTTCCAGGGACGGCTACACCTTC. It yields the protein CASSLGSRDGYTF.